This T cell receptor beta chain derives from a study of blood T cell repertoires in COVID-19. Study background: Sites in the United States, Italy and Spain provided acute and convalescent COVID-19 samples. PBMCs, B-cell-depleted T cells, or T cells provided the cDNA or gDNA that made up the material.

Trimming took off 8 bases at V and 3 bases at J, with 17 bases between the two ends. The CDR3 has 14 amino acids. Germline values: CDR1 MDHEN, CDR2 SYDVKM. Clones were sequenced by immunoSEQ multiplex PCR, and TCRdb holds only the in-frame ones, with some missing. The table records approximately 100,000 clones, roughly nine tenths of them present only once. Material for sequencing was peripheral blood. The clonotype originates from an elderly woman with active COVID-19. The chain couples TRBV28 to TRBJ2-7; D call uncertain. The CDR3 spells CASLYRGSSYEQYF. The CDR3 DNA is TGTGCCAGCCTCTACCGAGGATCAAGCTACGAGCAGTACTTC.